This TCR beta chain was sequenced for a study of blood T cells in healthy people across ages (dated by TCRdb to 2014 to 2015). In the study overall: In model experiments, template switching captured about one uniquely barcoded TCR beta cDNA molecule for every two T cells. To track age-related changes in TCR beta repertoire diversity, the study relied on deep sequencing normalized with unique cDNA molecular identifiers. Four age groups were formed from the donors: young (average 16 years), middle-aged (approximately 40), aged (around 68) and long-lived (about 75). Donors of different ages were randomly distributed across sequencing lanes to avoid experimental bias. Using the same blood draw, the study looked at two additional independent replicas of 1 million unique cDNA reads for two donors, one aged 18 to 29 and the other aged 80 or older. Overall study results and their limits: Compared with the aged group, the long-lived group had more naive CD4+ T cells, fewer expanded clones and increased TCR diversity, a pattern suggesting age selection. Observed TCR beta diversity per million T cells fell roughly linearly with age, and a significant reduction was already apparent by age about 36. Because the CMV infection status of the donors was unknown, age-related changes in expanded clonotypes may potentially have been confounded. There was a strong correlation between observed TCR beta diversity and the percentage of naive T cells measured by flow cytometry. Since profiling was done on bulk unsorted PBMCs, naive and antigen-experienced compartments could not be conclusively compared. Estimates of total diversity based on one million sequenced T cells were regarded as lower bounds and as underestimates.

Regarding this clonotype: The specificity of this receptor is unknown. No base-level quality is on record; no much larger clone is a single base apart.

The library was produced with 5' RACE. Sequencer: Illumina HiSeq 2500. A second roughly 6 to 11 cycle PCR used a sample-barcoded 5' primer and a J-beta primer mix. Each TCR beta cDNA molecule received a unique molecular identifier from a template-switch 5' adaptor carrying 12 random nucleotides. Each sample yielded at least 3 million CDR3-containing paired-end reads. All of the RNA was converted into first-strand cDNA using the Mint cDNA synthesis kit, with a TRBC-specific oligonucleotide serving as the primer. Following uracil-DNA glycosylase treatment, all cDNA underwent a first 18-cycle PCR with the universal primers M1SS and BC2_uni_R. Per the authors' processing: For normalization, 1 million high-quality reads were randomly selected from each sample, with every read carrying a distinct molecular identifier. Reads sharing molecular identifiers were discarded rather than binned into consensus sequences. CDR3 identification, clonotype clustering and error correction used MiTCR with a Q25 quality threshold and the strictest error-elimination algorithm. A nonparametric unseen species model with Euler transformation was used to estimate a lower bound on total TCR beta diversity. TCRdb cleaned the public reads at Q25 with fastp, built clones with MiXCR and kept in-frame beta chains. Every entry covers one CDR3 protein and lists the most common genes and DNA from its rows. The V and J calls and clone size come from TCRdb's table, not from the authors' own analysis. The sample records about 780,000 distinct CDR3 sequences, around two thirds of which are singletons. In total, the top ten clones hold 25% to 35% of the sample.

The donors were about 40 Caucasian individuals from Russia, aged roughly 6 to 100 years, who were systemically healthy. Roughly 9 milliliters of peripheral blood were drawn from each donor into EDTA-treated Vacutainer tubes. PBMCs were isolated by Ficoll-Paque density-gradient centrifugation, with at least 7 million obtained per sample. Total RNA was extracted from PBMCs with Trizol reagent, with at least 5 micrograms obtained per sample. For every donor, flow cytometry on a PBMC aliquot measured the percentage of naive CD45RAhigh/CD27high T cells. Reading the germline V gene (reference sequence) gives CDR1 DFQATT and CDR2 SNEGSKA. The CDR3 runs 12 amino acids, cysteine and phenylalanine included. The CDR3 DNA has 36 bases and is translated from base 1. The V end gives up 6 bases and the J end 5 bases, leaving 7 bases in the junction not matched to a gene.

The sample was blood. This receptor was taken from a man younger than 45 in good health. The chain joins TRBV20-1 to TRBJ2-7; 7 bases in the junction line up with TRBD1. The nucleotide sequence is TGCAGTGCGAGTACAGGGGCCCACGAGCAGTACTTC. Translation gives CSASTGAHEQYF.